This T cell receptor beta chain originates from a study of control samples from healthy donors and cancer patients. The V end was cut by 3 bases, the J end by 1 base, with 19 bases between. The CDR3 has 19 amino acids. The germline V gene encodes CDR1 MGHRA and CDR2 YSYEKL. Here immunoSEQ multiplex PCR was the method, and the copy in TCRdb shows in-frame clones only, minus some. Among tens of thousands of clones listed, roughly 90% were seen once. The sequenced material came from PBMCs. The TCR originated in a man aged 60 to 75 with colorectal cancer. V and J are TRBV4-1 and TRBJ1-6, with D possibly matching TRBD1 (5 bases). The CDR3 region is CASSQAGRQIVSYNSPLHF. CDR3 DNA sequence: TGCGCCAGCAGCCAGGCGGGAAGACAGATTGTTTCCTATAATTCACCCCTCCACTTT.